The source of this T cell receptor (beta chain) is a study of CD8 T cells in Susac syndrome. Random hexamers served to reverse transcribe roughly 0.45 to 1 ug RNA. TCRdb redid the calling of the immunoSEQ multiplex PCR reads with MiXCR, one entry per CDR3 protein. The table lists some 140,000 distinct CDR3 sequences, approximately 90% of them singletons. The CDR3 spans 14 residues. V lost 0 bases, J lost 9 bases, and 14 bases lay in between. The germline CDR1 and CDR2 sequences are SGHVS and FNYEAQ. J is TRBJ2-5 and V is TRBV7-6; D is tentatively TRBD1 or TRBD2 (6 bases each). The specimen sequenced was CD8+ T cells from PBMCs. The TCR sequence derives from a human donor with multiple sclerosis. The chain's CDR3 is CASSLAGGGRAQYF. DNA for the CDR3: TGTGCCAGCAGCTTAGCCGGAGGGGGAAGGGCCCAGTACTTC.